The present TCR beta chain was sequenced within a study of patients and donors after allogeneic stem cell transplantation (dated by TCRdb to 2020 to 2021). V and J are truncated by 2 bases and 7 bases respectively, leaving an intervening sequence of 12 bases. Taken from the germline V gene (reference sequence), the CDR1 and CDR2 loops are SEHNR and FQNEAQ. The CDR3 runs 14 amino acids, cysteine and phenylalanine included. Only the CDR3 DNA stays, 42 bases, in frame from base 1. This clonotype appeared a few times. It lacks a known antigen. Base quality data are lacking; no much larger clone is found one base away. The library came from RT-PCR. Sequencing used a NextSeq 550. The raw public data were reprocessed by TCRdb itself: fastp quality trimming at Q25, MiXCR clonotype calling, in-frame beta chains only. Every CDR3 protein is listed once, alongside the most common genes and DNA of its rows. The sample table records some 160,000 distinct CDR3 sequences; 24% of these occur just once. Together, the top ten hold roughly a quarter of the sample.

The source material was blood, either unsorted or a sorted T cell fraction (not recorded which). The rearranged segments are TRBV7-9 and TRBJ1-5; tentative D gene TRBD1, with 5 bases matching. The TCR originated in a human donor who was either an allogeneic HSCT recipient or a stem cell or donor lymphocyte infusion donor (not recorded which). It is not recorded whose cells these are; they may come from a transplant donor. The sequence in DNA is TGTGCCAGCAGCTTAAGTTCAGGGAACCAGCCCCAGCATTTT. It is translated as CASSLSSGNQPQHF.